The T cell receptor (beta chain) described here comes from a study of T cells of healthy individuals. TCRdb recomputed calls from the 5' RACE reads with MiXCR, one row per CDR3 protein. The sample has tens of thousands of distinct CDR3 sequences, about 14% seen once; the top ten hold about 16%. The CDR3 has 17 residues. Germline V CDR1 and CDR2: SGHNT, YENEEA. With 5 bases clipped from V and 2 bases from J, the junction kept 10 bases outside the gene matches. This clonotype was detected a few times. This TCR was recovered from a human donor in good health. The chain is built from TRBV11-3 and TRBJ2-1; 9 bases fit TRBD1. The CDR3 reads CASSPGTGLLPYNEQFF. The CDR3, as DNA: TGTGCCAGCAGCCCAGGGACAGGGCTACTTCCCTACAATGAGCAGTTCTTC.